The clone carrying this TCR beta chain was counted many times. The data stem from a study of early T cells in non-severe SARS-CoV-2 infection. About the research overall: The sequenced material was bulk RNA from unsorted whole blood, and its chains were unpaired.

TCRdb reprocessed the 5' RACE reads via MiXCR and lists one record per CDR3 protein. The data hold approximately 70,000 distinct CDR3 sequences, with roughly an eighth observed a single time. The CDR3 length is 11 residues. Looked up from germline, CDR1 is SGHAT and CDR2 is FQNNGV. V shed 5 bases and J shed 7 bases, with 5 bases lying between them. This clonotype was obtained from an adult who was a healthcare worker with PCR-confirmed SARS-CoV-2 infection or an uninfected control (not recorded which). The sequenced material came from whole blood. V gene TRBV11-2 combines with J gene TRBJ2-2; D is ambiguous. The CDR3 DNA is TGTGCCAGCAGCCATGGCGGGGAGCTGTTTTTT. Translating gives CASSHGGELFF.